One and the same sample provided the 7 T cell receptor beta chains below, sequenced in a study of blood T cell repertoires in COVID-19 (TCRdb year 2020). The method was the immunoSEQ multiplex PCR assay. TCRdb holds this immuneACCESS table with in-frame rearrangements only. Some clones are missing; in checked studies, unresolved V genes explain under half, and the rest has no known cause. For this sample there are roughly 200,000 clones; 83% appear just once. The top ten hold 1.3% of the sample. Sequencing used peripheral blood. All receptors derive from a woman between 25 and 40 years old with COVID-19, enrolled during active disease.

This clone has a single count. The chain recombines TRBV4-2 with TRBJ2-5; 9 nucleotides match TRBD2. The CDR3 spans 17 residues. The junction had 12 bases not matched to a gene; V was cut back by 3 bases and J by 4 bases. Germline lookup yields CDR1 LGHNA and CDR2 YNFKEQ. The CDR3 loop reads CASSQASLAGRGETQYF. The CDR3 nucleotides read TGTGCCAGCAGCCAGGCCTCCCTAGCGGGAAGGGGAGAGACCCAGTACTTC.

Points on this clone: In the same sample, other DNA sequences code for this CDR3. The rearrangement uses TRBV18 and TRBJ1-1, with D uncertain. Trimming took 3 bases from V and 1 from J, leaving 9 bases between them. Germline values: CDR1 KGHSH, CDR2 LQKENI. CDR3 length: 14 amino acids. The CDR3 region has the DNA TGTGCCAGCTCACCCGCACGGGAGAACACTGAAGCTTTCTTT. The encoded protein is CASSPARENTEAFF.

In nucleotides, the CDR3 is TGTGCCAGCAGCCCCAAGGGGGCCCAGGGCTATGGCTACACCTTC. Translating gives CASSPKGAQGYGYTF. The chain couples TRBV7-2 to TRBJ1-2; 7 nucleotides line up with TRBD1. The V segment lost 5 bases and the J segment 4 bases; nucleotides outside the gene matches: 10. The CDR3 consists of 15 residues. CDR1 is SGHTA and CDR2 is FQGNSA in the germline V gene.

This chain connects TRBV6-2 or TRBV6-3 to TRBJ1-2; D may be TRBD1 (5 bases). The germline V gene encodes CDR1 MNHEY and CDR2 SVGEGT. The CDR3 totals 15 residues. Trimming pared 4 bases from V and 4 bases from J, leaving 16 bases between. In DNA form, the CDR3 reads TGTGCCAGCAGTTTGTGGGACTCCCTCCTCTATGGCTACACCTTC. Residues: CASSLWDSLLYGYTF.

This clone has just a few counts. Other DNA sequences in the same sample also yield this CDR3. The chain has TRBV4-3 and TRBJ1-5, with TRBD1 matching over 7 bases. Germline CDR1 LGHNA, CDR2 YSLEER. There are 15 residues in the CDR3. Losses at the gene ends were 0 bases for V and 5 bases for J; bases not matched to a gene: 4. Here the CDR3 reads CASSQDGRGDQPQHF. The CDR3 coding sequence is TGCGCCAGCAGCCAAGATGGCAGGGGGGATCAGCCCCAGCATTTT.

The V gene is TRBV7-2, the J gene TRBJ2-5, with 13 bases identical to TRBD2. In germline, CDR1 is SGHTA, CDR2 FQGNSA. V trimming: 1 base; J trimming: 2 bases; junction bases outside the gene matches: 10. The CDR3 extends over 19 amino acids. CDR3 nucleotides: TGTGCCAGCAGCTTAGACAAACTAGCGGGGGGGCTCCCTCAAGAGACCCAGTACTTC. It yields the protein CASSLDKLAGGLPQETQYF.

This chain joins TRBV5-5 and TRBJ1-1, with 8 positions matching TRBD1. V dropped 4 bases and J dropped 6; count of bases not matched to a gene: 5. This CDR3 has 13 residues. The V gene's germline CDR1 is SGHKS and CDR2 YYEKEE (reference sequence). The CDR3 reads CASSPDRAAEAFF. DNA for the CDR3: TGTGCCAGCAGCCCGGACAGGGCCGCTGAAGCTTTCTTT. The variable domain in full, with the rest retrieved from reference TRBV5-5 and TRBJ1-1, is DAGVTQSPTHLIKTRGQQVTLRCSPISGHKSVSWYQQVLGQGPQFIFQYYEKEERGRGNFPDRFSARQFPNYSSELNVNALLLGDSALYLCASSPDRAAEAFFGQGTRLTVV.